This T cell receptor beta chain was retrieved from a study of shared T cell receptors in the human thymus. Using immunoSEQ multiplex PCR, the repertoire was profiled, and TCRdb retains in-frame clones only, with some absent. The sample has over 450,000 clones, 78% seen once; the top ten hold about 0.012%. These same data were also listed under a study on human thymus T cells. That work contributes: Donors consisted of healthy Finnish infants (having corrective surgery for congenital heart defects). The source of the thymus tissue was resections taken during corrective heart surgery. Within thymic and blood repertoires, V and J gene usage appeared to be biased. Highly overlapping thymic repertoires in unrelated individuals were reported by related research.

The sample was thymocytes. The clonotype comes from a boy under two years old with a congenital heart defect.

CDR3 nucleotides: TGTGCCAGCAGTTTTTCCTCCGGGACTTACTACGAGCAGTACTTC. As protein: CASSFSSGTYYEQYF. V gene TRBV27 combines with J gene TRBJ2-7, with D perhaps TRBD2 (6 bases). Looked up from germline, CDR1 is MNHEY and CDR2 is SMNVEV (reference sequence). V lost 3 bases to trimming and J lost 3 bases, with 15 bases between them. The CDR3 sequence is 15 residues long.